This T cell receptor (beta chain) was identified in a study of blood T cell repertoires in COVID-19. About the research overall: Samples representing acute and convalescent COVID-19 were sourced from the United States, Italy and Spain.

Authors' processing steps: Reference gene primer amplification gave estimated nucleated cell counts. Method: immunoSEQ multiplex PCR; TCRdb's copy keeps in-frame clones and lacks some. The D gene and trimming were derived from the DNA, and the V and J assignments and clone size from that table. The repertoire has 65,000 to 80,000 clones, 90% of them found once; the top ten carry just over 9%. Germline lookup yields CDR1 SGHTA and CDR2 FQGNSA. After removal of 5 bases from V and 7 bases from J, the junction contained 10 bases not matched to a gene. The CDR3 covers 16 residues. The chain carries TRBV7-2 and TRBJ2-1; 11 positions match TRBD2. What was sequenced was peripheral blood. The clonotype originates from a human donor in a cohort sampled during active COVID-19. The CDR3 region has the DNA TGTGCCAGCAGCCCCGGGGCTAGCGGGAGGCTTAATGAGCAGTTCTTC. It specifies CASSPGASGRLNEQFF.